The 5 T cell receptor beta chains given below trace back to one sample, sequenced in a study of blood T cell repertoires in COVID-19. Using immunoSEQ multiplex PCR, the repertoire was profiled, and TCRdb retains in-frame clones only, with some absent. The sample carries about 160,000 clones, 90% to 95% recorded once. Input material: peripheral blood. The receptors here all came from a woman aged 45-59 years with acute or convalescent COVID-19.

This clone is a singleton in its sample. This sequence joins TRBV7-2 and TRBJ1-6; D is uncertain. The CDR3 runs 17 residues. With 5 bases removed from V and 0 bases from J, the gap between germline ends came to 14 bases. CDR1 and CDR2 from the germline V gene are SGHTA and FQGNSA. As DNA, the CDR3 is TGTGCCAGCAGCCCAAATGTGGTGAGCTCCTATAATTCACCCCTCCACTTT. Translating it yields CASSPNVVSSYNSPLHF.

The chain recombines TRBV6-1 with TRBJ1-3; 7 nucleotides agree with TRBD1. With 3 bases clipped from V and 2 bases from J, the junction kept 4 bases outside the gene matches. The germline CDR1 and CDR2 sequences are MNHNS and SASEGT. This CDR3 has 15 amino acids. The CDR3 DNA follows: TGTGCCAGCAGTGAGGACAGGATCACTGGAAACACCATATATTTT. This encodes CASSEDRITGNTIYF.

This chain uses TRBV19 with TRBJ1-6; 8 bases are shared with TRBD1. V gave up 5 bases and J gave up 15 bases; unmatched junction bases: 6. Per germline, CDR1 LNHDA and CDR2 SQIVND (reference sequence). CDR3 length equals 12 residues. The CDR3 coding sequence is TGTGCCAGTAGTCCGGGACAGGCCATCCTCCACTTT. Translated: CASSPGQAILHF.

The chain carries TRBV7-2 and TRBJ2-7, with 9 bases that match TRBD1. After removal of 1 base from V and 2 bases from J, the junction contained 0 bases not matched to a gene. There are 14 residues in the CDR3. Germline V CDR1 and CDR2: SGHTA, FQGNSA. Here the CDR3 reads CASSLDRGPYEQYF. The CDR3 bases are TGTGCCAGCAGCTTAGACAGGGGGCCCTACGAGCAGTACTTC.

The chain links TRBV13 to TRBJ1-4, with D possibly TRBD1 on 5 matching bases. CDR3 length: 16 residues. The V end lost 0 bases, the J end lost 3 bases, and 11 bases lay between the germline ends. Per germline, CDR1 PRHDT and CDR2 FYEKMQ (reference sequence). The CDR3, as DNA: TGTGCCAGCAGCTTAGGGGGGCGTGGGGCTAATGAAAAACTGTTTTTT. It yields the protein CASSLGGRGANEKLFF.